The 11 T cell receptor beta chains in this list originate from one sample, sequenced in a study of control samples from healthy donors and cancer patients. Produced via immunoSEQ multiplex PCR; TCRdb's table is partial and in-frame only. The table shows 100,000 to 120,000 clones, with approximately 87% occurring only once. Sequenced input: PBMCs. These receptors originate from a woman in her sixties or seventies with lung cancer.

The genes are TRBV25-1 and TRBJ2-1, with 8 bases matching TRBD2. There are 16 residues in the CDR3. The germline V gene encodes CDR1 MGHDK and CDR2 SYGVNS. V gave up 6 bases and J gave up 0 bases; unmatched junction bases: 7. CDR3 nucleotide sequence: TGTGCCAGCAGATCTACCGGGACTAGCTCCTACAATGAGCAGTTCTTC. Protein product: CASRSTGTSSYNEQFF.

The J gene is TRBJ1-1, the V gene TRBV5-1; weak D call: TRBD1 (5 bases). Trimming took 0 bases from V and 2 from J, leaving 11 bases between them. Germline V lookup: CDR1 SGHRS, CDR2 YFSETQ. The CDR3 covers 15 residues. Here the CDR3 DNA reads TGCGCCAGCAGCTTGGTGGGGGGAGGAAACACTGAAGCTTTCTTT. Protein product: CASSLVGGGNTEAFF.

The V gene is TRBV21-1, the J gene TRBJ2-3; whether TRBD1, the table's D call, matches the DNA was not checked. TRBV21-1 is noted as a pseudogene. The CDR3 length is 14 residues. DNA of the CDR3: TGTGCCAGCAGCAAATTACAGGGCACAGATACGCAGTATTTT. Translation gives CASSKLQGTDTQYF.

V gene TRBV5-4 combines with J gene TRBJ2-1; 9 bases are shared with TRBD2. The germline gives CDR1 SGHNT, CDR2 YYREEE (reference sequence). This CDR3 has 15 residues. With 0 bases clipped from V and 9 bases from J, the junction kept 7 bases outside the gene matches. In DNA, the CDR3 is TGTGCCAGCAGCTTGGGCGGGAGGGCCTCGGGTGAGCAGTTCTTC. Its protein is CASSLGGRASGEQFF.

The CDR3 coding sequence is TGCGCCAGCAGCCAAGATCAGGGGGGTTTCTATGGCTACACCTTC. Its translation is CASSQDQGGFYGYTF. The rearrangement uses TRBV4-1 and TRBJ1-2, with 7 bases matching TRBD1. The ends lost 0 bases at V and 4 bases at J; junction bases unmatched: 5. The CDR3 is 15 residues long. CDR1 is MGHRA, CDR2 YSYEKL, per germline.

This clone was picked up one time. The chain has TRBV19 and TRBJ2-1, with 11 bases matching TRBD1. The CDR3 has 16 residues. CDR1 LNHDA and CDR2 SQIVND come from the germline V gene (reference sequence). Unmatched junction bases numbered 8, after V lost 4 bases and J lost 6 bases. The CDR3 is CASSRYRDRGSNEQFF. The CDR3 coding sequence is TGTGCCAGTAGTAGGTACCGGGACAGGGGGAGCAATGAGCAGTTCTTC.

The J gene is TRBJ2-3, the V gene TRBV18; 9 bases map to TRBD2. The CDR3 is 19 residues long. Unmatched junction bases numbered 12, after V lost 2 bases and J lost 0 bases. Germline lookup yields CDR1 KGHSH and CDR2 LQKENI. CDR3 in amino acids: CASSPVPSGVPSSTDTQYF. Here the CDR3 DNA reads TGTGCCAGCTCACCAGTACCTAGCGGGGTTCCTTCTAGCACAGATACGCAGTATTTT. Supplemented by reference TRBV18 and TRBJ2-3, the full variable domain reads NAGVMQNPRHLVRRRGQEARLRCSPMKGHSHVYWYRQLPEEGLKFMVYLQKENIIDESGMPKERFSAEFPKEGPSILRIQQVVRGDSAAYFCASSPVPSGVPSSTDTQYFGPGTRLTVL.

The chain carries TRBV11-3 and TRBJ1-2; possible D gene TRBD1, 5 bases. The ends were cut back, 0 bases at V and 6 bases at J, with 11 bases in the middle. Germline assignment: CDR1 SGHNT and CDR2 YENEEA. This CDR3 spans 14 amino acids. The CDR3 bases are TGTGCCAGCAGCTTAGATAAGGGGAAGGATGGCTACACCTTC. Protein product: CASSLDKGKDGYTF.

The chain uses TRBV2 and TRBJ2-3; 8 bases agree with TRBD1. Germline V gene sequence: CDR1 SNHLY, CDR2 FYNNEI. V lost 5 bases and J lost 8; bases outside the gene matches: 9. CDR3 length: 14 residues. The CDR3 coding sequence is TGTGCCAGCAGTCTCAGGGGGCAAATAGGTACGCAGTATTTT. Its translation: CASSLRGQIGTQYF.

V usage is TRBV15 and J usage is TRBJ2-1, with D unclear. V lost 3 bases and J 4 bases, leaving 4 bases between the germline ends. Germline V gene lookup returns CDR1 LNHNV and CDR2 YYDKDF (reference sequence). The CDR3 totals 12 residues. The CDR3 spells CATSRAYNEQFF. The CDR3 nucleotides are TGTGCCACCAGCAGGGCGTACAATGAGCAGTTCTTC. The full variable domain, its missing parts supplied by reference TRBV15 and TRBJ2-1, is DAMVIQNPRYQVTQFGKPVTLSCSQTLNHNVMYWYQQKSSQAPKLLFHYYDKDFNNEADTPDNFQSRRPNTSFCFLDIRSPGLGDTAMYLCATSRAYNEQFFGPGTRLTVL.

CDR3 sequence (DNA): TGTGCCAGCACCCCGAAGGAAGCGGGGGGAAGGTCCTACAATGAGCAGTTCTTC. The encoded protein is CASTPKEAGGRSYNEQFF. The chain has TRBV6-2 or TRBV6-3 and TRBJ2-1, with TRBD2 matching 9 bases. CDR1 and CDR2 (germline): MNHEY, SVGEGT. The V and J ends lost 7 bases and 1 base, in that order; junction bases with no gene match: 14. The CDR3 covers 18 residues.